This record looks at one TCR beta chain sequence and its context. The antigen is not known. The sample belongs to a study of vaccination effects on CD4 cells after COVID-19. Assay used: immunoSEQ multiplex PCR; TCRdb lists only in-frame clones, some missing. This table has 20,000 to 25,000 clones, about 70% appearing once. The CDR3 has 14 amino acids. V lost 4 bases and J lost 4; bases outside the gene matches: 7. Germline loops: CDR1 SGHRS, CDR2 YFSETQ. Viral peptide pool expansion of antigen-specific CD4+ T cells preceded sequencing in the ViraFEST assay. After roughly ten days in culture, the CD4+ T cells were isolated. Either the mRNA-1273 or the BNT162b2 vaccine was given to participants as two doses.

The source is a human donor who received a COVID-19 vaccine. The chain couples TRBV5-1 to TRBJ2-7; 8 bases match TRBD2. Sequences were derived from CD4+ T cells from PBMCs cultured with SARS-CoV-2 spike peptides, sampled after COVID-19 vaccination. CDR3 in amino acids: CASSPGTSAYEQYF. CDR3 nucleotide sequence: TGCGCCAGCAGCCCCGGGACTAGTGCGTACGAGCAGTACTTC.